This T cell receptor beta chain was identified during a study of vaccination effects on CD4 cells after COVID-19. Study overall: Antigen-specific CD4+ T cells expanded by the ViraFEST assay with viral peptide pools were then sequenced. Broader study findings: Clones of infection and vaccine origin contracted markedly late after vaccination.

Trimming took off 0 bases at V and 0 bases at J, with 10 bases between the two ends. The CDR3 is made up of 16 amino acids. Germline assignment: CDR1 SGHTS and CDR2 YDEGEE. Assay: immunoSEQ multiplex PCR; the TCRdb copy retains only in-frame clones and omits some. The table records tens of thousands of clones, around 70% of them present only once. This clone was recorded a few times. Its antigen is unknown. Following culture for around 10 days, CD4+ T cells were isolated. Each participant received a vaccine that was either BNT162b2 or mRNA-1273, given as two doses. Nobody among the vaccine recipients had prior SARS-CoV-2 infection (nucleocapsid antibodies were negative).

The sample here was CD4+ T cells from PBMCs cultured without peptide, taken after COVID-19 vaccination. The chain has TRBV5-8 and TRBJ1-3; D ambiguous. The clonotype comes from a human donor who received a COVID-19 vaccine. The CDR3 coding sequence is TGTGCCAGCAGCTTGGGAAGCTTCAACTCTGGAAACACCATATATTTT. As protein: CASSLGSFNSGNTIYF.